This TCR beta chain was captured by sequencing in a study of spatial heterogeneity in lung cancer. Time point indicated: blood at routine non-recurrence follow-up after resection. In each case, whole RNA from tumor, nontumor lung or frozen PBMC was sequenced unsorted. The table lists this clonotype with a few counts. TCRdb reanalysed the 5' RACE reads using MiXCR and keeps one entry per CDR3 protein. The sample has around 110,000 distinct CDR3 sequences, more than 9% seen once. The CDR3 is 14 amino acids. J was trimmed by 8 bases and V by 7 bases; bases with no gene match: 10. Germline V gene lookup returns CDR1 WNHNN and CDR2 SYGVQD (reference sequence).

The sequenced sample was PBMCs, obtained at follow-up. The chain joins TRBV10-1 to TRBJ2-1, with 8 bases aligning to TRBD1. The clonotype was recovered from a male donor with early-stage non-small cell lung cancer. The CDR3 DNA reads as TGCGCCAGCACGCCTATGGGACAGGTGGATGAGCAGTTCTTC. Protein sequence: CASTPMGQVDEQFF.